A selection of T cell receptor beta chains follows, all from one sample in a study of Tregs in tolerant kidney transplant recipients. This table comes from immunoSEQ multiplex PCR, and its TCRdb copy is limited to in-frame clones, with some not included. The table has 15,000 to 25,000 clones, less than 70% seen once. Their cognate antigens are unknown. The sequencing input was Tregs from blood cultured with allogeneic cells. The receptor set was obtained from a human donor in good health. The CDR3 runs from the conserved cysteine through the conserved F or W. D genes are given only for firm matches. Not every row has a clone size; where given, it reads once, few, many or a size class.

size	D	V	J	DNA	CDR3
.	.	TRBV9	TRBJ1-1	TGTGCCAGCAGCCAACTCTTAGAGAACACTGAAGCTTTCTTT	CASSQLLENTEAFF
.	TRBD1	TRBV4-1	TRBJ1-1	TGCGCCAGCAGCCTACGGACAGGGGGCCACACTGAAGCTTTCTTT	CASSLRTGGHTEAFF
.	.	TRBV5-6	TRBJ1-5	TGTGCCAGCAGCTTGGAGGGGGGCAATCAGCCCCAGCATTTT	CASSLEGGNQPQHF
.	.	TRBV5-1	TRBJ1-5	TGCGCCAGCAGCTTGGGAGTTGGACCGGCGGGCAATCAGCCCCAGCATTTT	CASSLGVGPAGNQPQHF
.	.	TRBV5-1	TRBJ2-2	TGCGCCAGCACCCCTGATCAGGGAACCGGGGAGCTGTTTTTT	CASTPDQGTGELFF
.	TRBD2	TRBV6-1	TRBJ2-7	TGTGCCAGCAGTGACAGAGCGGGAGTATACGAGCAGTACTTC	CASSDRAGVYEQYF
.	.	TRBV7-9	TRBJ1-1	TGTGCCAGCAGCTTCCCTACAGTTCCCGCTTTCTTT	CASSFPTVPAFF
.	TRBD1	TRBV5-1	TRBJ1-1	TGCGCCAGCAGCCCCAAGGTCACTTATACAGGGGGAGACACTGAAGCTTTCTTT	CASSPKVTYTGGDTEAFF
.	TRBD2	TRBV5-1	TRBJ2-5	TGCGCCAGCAGCTTACCATCACTAGCGGGAGTAGGAGAGACCCAGTACTTC	CASSLPSLAGVGETQYF
.	.	TRBV5-1	TRBJ1-1	TGCGCCAGCAGCTCACAGGGAGGCACTGAAGCTTTCTTT	CASSSQGGTEAFF
.	TRBD2	TRBV18	TRBJ2-1	TGTGCCAGCTCACCACTTTTAGCGGGGTCGGGATACAATGAGCAGTTCTTC	CASSPLLAGSGYNEQFF
.	.	TRBV6-5	TRBJ1-4	TGTGCCAGCAGCAGGACGGATGAAAAACTGTTTTTT	CASSRTDEKLFF
.	TRBD1	TRBV11-2	TRBJ2-1	TGTGCCAGCAGCTTAGGACAGGGGGCTCAAGGTGAGCAGTTCTTC	CASSLGQGAQGEQFF
few	.	TRBV6-5	TRBJ2-6	TGTGCCAGCAGTTACCGGTCTTCTTTGCTGGCCAACGTCCTGACTTTC	CASSYRSSLLANVLTF
.	TRBD2	TRBV4-2	TRBJ2-3	TGTGCCAGCAGCCCCTCTGGACTAGCGGGGGGGCCGGATTATACGCAGTATTTT	CASSPSGLAGGPDYTQYF
few	.	TRBV29-1	TRBJ1-6	TGCAGCGTCCTACCCGATCGTGGCTCACCCCTCCACTTT	CSVLPDRGSPLHF
once	TRBD2	TRBV18	TRBJ2-5	TGTGCCAGCTCAATAGCGGGGGGTTCAGAGACCCAGTACTTC	CASSIAGGSETQYF